The T cell receptor beta chain described here comes from a study of shared clonotypes between healthy human individuals. Sequenced by immunoSEQ multiplex PCR; TCRdb stores in-frame clones only, minus some. The profile covers around 2,000,000 clones, with 95% appearing a single time and under 0.15% taken by the ten largest. Unmatched junction bases numbered 2, after V lost 4 bases and J lost 7 bases. The germline V gene encodes CDR1 SGHDN and CDR2 FVKESK. This CDR3 has 13 amino acids. About this clone: As yet, its antigen is unknown.

Notes on the study in general: There were few donors, and this limited the genetic and exposure-history diversity represented.

V is TRBV14 and J is TRBJ2-1, with 9 bases aligning to TRBD2. The sequence was obtained from a young man in good health. Sample: naive CD4+ T cells sorted from blood. Stated subset: CD45RA+ positively selected. The CDR3: CASSPAGGNEQFF. In DNA form, the CDR3 reads TGTGCCAGCAGCCCGGCGGGAGGGAATGAGCAGTTCTTC.